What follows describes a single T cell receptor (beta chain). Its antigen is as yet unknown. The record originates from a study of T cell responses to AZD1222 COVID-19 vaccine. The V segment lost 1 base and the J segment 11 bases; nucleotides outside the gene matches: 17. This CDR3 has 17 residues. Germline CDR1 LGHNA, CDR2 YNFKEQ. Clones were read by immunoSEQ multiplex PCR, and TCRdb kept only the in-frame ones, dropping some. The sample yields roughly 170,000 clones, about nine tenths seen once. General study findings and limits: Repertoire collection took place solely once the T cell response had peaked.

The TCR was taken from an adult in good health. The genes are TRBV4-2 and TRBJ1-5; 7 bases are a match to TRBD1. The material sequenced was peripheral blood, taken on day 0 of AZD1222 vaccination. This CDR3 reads CASSQGNGQASLVAQHF. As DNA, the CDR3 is TGTGCCAGCAGCCAAGGGAACGGACAGGCTTCTTTAGTAGCCCAGCATTTT.